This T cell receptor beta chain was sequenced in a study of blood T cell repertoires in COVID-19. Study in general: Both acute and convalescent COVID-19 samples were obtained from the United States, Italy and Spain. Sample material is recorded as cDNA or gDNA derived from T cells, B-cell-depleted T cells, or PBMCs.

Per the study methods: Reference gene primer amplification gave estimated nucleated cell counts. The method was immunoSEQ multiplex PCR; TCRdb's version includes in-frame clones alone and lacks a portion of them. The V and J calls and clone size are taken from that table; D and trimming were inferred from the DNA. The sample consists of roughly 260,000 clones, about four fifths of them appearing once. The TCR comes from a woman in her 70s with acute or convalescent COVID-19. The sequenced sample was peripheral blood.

The CDR3 loop reads CASSLDGRETQYF. In DNA form, the CDR3 reads TGCGCCAGCAGCTTGGACGGCAGGGAGACCCAGTACTTC. J is TRBJ2-5 and V is TRBV5-1; D is unclear. Looked up from germline, CDR1 is SGHRS and CDR2 is YFSETQ. CDR3 length equals 13 residues. V was trimmed by 0 bases and J by 5 bases, leaving 8 bases between them. Complete variable domain (other parts from reference TRBV5-1 and TRBJ2-5): KAGVTQTPRYLIKTRGQQVTLSCSPISGHRSVSWYQQTPGQGLQFLFEYFSETQRNKGNFPGRFSGRQFSNSRSEMNVSTLELGDSALYLCASSLDGRETQYFGPGTRLLVL.